This paragraph reports one T cell receptor (beta chain). Sequencing ends 3 residues short of the CDR3 end; the germline J gene provides the rest. The sample originates from a study of Tregs in tolerant kidney transplant recipients. Method: immunoSEQ multiplex PCR; TCRdb's copy keeps in-frame clones and lacks some. Recorded for this sample: approximately 11,000 clones. Germline assignment: CDR1 SGHRS and CDR2 YFSETQ. CDR3 size: 14 residues. The V and J ends lost 1 base and 4 bases respectively, with 9 bases between them. Related graft donors supplied nonmyeloablative bone marrow transplants, and mixed chimerism was transient.

This chain joins TRBV5-1 and TRBJ2-1; D possibly corresponds to TRBD2 (6 bases). The TCR sequence derives from a human patient who received a combined kidney and bone marrow transplant. The T cells may partly be graft donor cells. Sample: CD8+ T cells from blood (PBMCs), taken 24 months after the transplant. CDR3 loop: CASSLRAGYNEQFF. The sequenced part of the CDR3 DNA is TGCGCCAGCAGCTTGAGGGCGGGATACAATGAG.